The rows below give T cell receptor beta chains drawn from one sample of a study of radiotherapy plus CTLA-4 blockade in lung cancer. TCRdb's table, derived via immunoSEQ multiplex PCR, lists solely in-frame clones and lacks some. This sample has about 98,000 clones, with approximately 78% found just once. The material was peripheral blood, obtained from a patient treated with radiotherapy plus ipilimumab. The receptors were sampled from a human donor with non-small cell lung cancer who had a partial response to radiotherapy plus ipilimumab. CDR3s include the opening cysteine and the closing phenylalanine or tryptophan. D genes are given only for firm matches. Expanded clones are given a class, and other clones once, few, many or no size at all.

abundance	v_gene	d_gene	len	j_gene	CDR3nt	CDR3aa
few	TRBV5-5	NA	15	TRBJ2-1	TGTGCCAGCAGCCAAGGGCCGGGACACTACAATGAGCAGTTCTTC	CASSQGPGHYNEQFF
NA	TRBV5-4	NA	15	TRBJ2-2	TGTGCCAGCAGCGCAGGACTGGCGAACACCGGGGAGCTGTTTTTT	CASSAGLANTGELFF
NA	TRBV6-4	NA	14	TRBJ1-4	TGTGCCAGCAGTGCGGGGGGTGAAGGTGAAAAACTGTTTTTT	CASSAGGEGEKLFF
NA	TRBV5-1	NA	15	TRBJ1-6	TGCGCCAGCAGCTTGCGCGGAGGAGAGAATTCACCCCTCCACTTT	CASSLRGGENSPLHF
NA	TRBV2	TRBD1	15	TRBJ2-3	TGTGCCAGCAGTGCAATGGGACAGGGTGCAGATACGCAGTATTTT	CASSAMGQGADTQYF
NA	TRBV11-2	TRBD2	17	TRBJ2-2	TGTGCCAGCAGCTACTCCCTGGGGCTCCGCGGGAGTCGGGAGCTGTTTTTT	CASSYSLGLRGSRELFF
NA	TRBV6-6	TRBD1	14	TRBJ1-4	TGTGCCAGCAGCCCTAGACAGGGTAATGAAAAACTGTTTTTT	CASSPRQGNEKLFF
NA	TRBV5-1	TRBD1	16	TRBJ2-7	TGCGCCAGCAAGCAGGGGGTAGCGCCGATCTCCTACGAGCAGTACTTC	CASKQGVAPISYEQYF
NA	TRBV7-3	TRBD1	15	TRBJ2-3	TGTGCCAGCAGCTTAGCCGGGACAGGGGGTTATACGCAGTATTTT	CASSLAGTGGYTQYF
NA	TRBV7-9	NA	10	TRBJ2-5	TGTGCCAGCAGCGGTGGAGAGCAGTACTTC	CASSGGEQYF
NA	TRBV7-9	TRBD2	16	TRBJ2-1	TGTGCCAGCAGGGCTCCCGGGACTAGTAGGGACAATGAGCAGTTCTTC	CASRAPGTSRDNEQFF
NA	TRBV5-4	NA	16	TRBJ2-1	TGTGCCAGCAGCCCCGGGAGTAGCCAAATTTACAATGAGCAGTTCTTC	CASSPGSSQIYNEQFF
NA	TRBV7-3	NA	16	TRBJ2-3	TGTGCCAGCAGCCAAGTGGGTGCGGTAAGCACAGATACGCAGTATTTT	CASSQVGAVSTDTQYF
NA	TRBV10-2	NA	13	TRBJ2-2	TGCGCCAGCAGTGACAGGAACACCGGGGAGCTGTTTTTT	CASSDRNTGELFF
once	TRBV9	NA	12	TRBJ1-1	TGTGCCAGCAGCGGGGGCCTGGGTGAAGCTTTCTTT	CASSGGLGEAFF
NA	TRBV7-6	TRBD1	16	TRBJ2-5	TGTGCCAGCAGCTTAGCGACCAGGACAGGAGGAGAGGCCCAGTACTTC	CASSLATRTGGEAQYF
few	TRBV18	NA	15	TRBJ1-3	TGTGCCAGCTCACCGGACAGACCCTCTGGAAACACCATATATTTT	CASSPDRPSGNTIYF
few	TRBV7-9	NA	15	TRBJ2-5	TGTGCCAGCAGCTCCCCCGACAGAGGTCTTGAGACCCAGTACTTC	CASSSPDRGLETQYF
few	TRBV5-6	NA	15	TRBJ1-1	TGTGCCAGCAGTATGGTAGGGGGAGAGGGCACTGAAGCTTTCTTT	CASSMVGGEGTEAFF
few	TRBV7-3	NA	15	TRBJ2-7	TGTGCCAGCAGCTTACTTCAGGGAGGACCCTACGAGCAGTACTTC	CASSLLQGGPYEQYF
NA	TRBV6-6	TRBD1	14	TRBJ1-2	TGTGCCAGCAGCTCCGGGACAGCTAACTATGGCTACACCTTC	CASSSGTANYGYTF
NA	TRBV7-9	TRBD1	18	TRBJ2-7	TGTGCCAGCAGCTCCAAGGGGGGACAGGGAGTGTTCTCCTACGAGCAGTACTTC	CASSSKGGQGVFSYEQYF
NA	TRBV19	TRBD1	14	TRBJ2-7	TGTGCCAGTAGTACAACCGGGACAGGGTACGAGCAGTACTTC	CASSTTGTGYEQYF
NA	TRBV11-1	NA	16	TRBJ2-1	TGTGCCAGCAGCTTAGCTACGGGAGCGAACTACAATGAGCAGTTCTTC	CASSLATGANYNEQFF
NA	TRBV28	NA	13	TRBJ1-1	TGTGCCAGCAGGAGCCCCCCGGGCACTGAAGCTTTCTTT	CASRSPPGTEAFF
few	TRBV20-1	NA	11	TRBJ1-1	TGCAGTGCTCCTCGGAACACTGAAGCTTTCTTT	CSAPRNTEAFF
NA	TRBV19	TRBD1	13	TRBJ2-7	TGTGCCAGTAGTGACCGGGACAGCTTGGGGCAGCACTTC	CASSDRDSLGQHF
NA	TRBV30	NA	16	TRBJ1-3	TGTGCCTGGAGTGTGTCCGGGGGGTGGCTCGGAAACACCATATATTTT	CAWSVSGGWLGNTIYF
NA	TRBV28	TRBD2	16	TRBJ2-5	TGTGCCAGCAGACCCCTTGGGCGGGAGGCAGGGAAGACCCAGTACTTC	CASRPLGREAGKTQYF
NA	TRBV29-1	TRBD1	12	TRBJ2-7	TGCAGCGTTGAAAAGGCAGGGGGAGAGCAGTACTTC	CSVEKAGGEQYF
NA	TRBV7-2	NA	12	TRBJ2-7	TGTGCCAGCAGCACTCCTCGAGGTGAGCAGTACTTC	CASSTPRGEQYF
NA	TRBV6-5	NA	13	TRBJ2-1	TGTGCCAGCAGTTACGGCGGGAACGGTGAGCAGTTCTTC	CASSYGGNGEQFF
NA	TRBV9	TRBD2	16	TRBJ2-5	TGTGCCAGCAGCGCCCTGGGGACTAGCGGGAAAGAGACCCAGTACTTC	CASSALGTSGKETQYF